This TCR beta chain appears in the sequencing data of a study of PD-L1 blockade in urothelial cancer. In the study overall: About 90% of the roughly 29 patients comprised males who had bladder-origin urothelial cancer. A median blood sample held approximately 150,000 T cells and 80,000 or so unique TCRs.

Deletions cut 5 bases from V and 10 bases from J, with 17 bases between. CDR3 length equals 14 residues. Germline-derived CDR1 and CDR2 are MDHEN and SYDVKM. Spiking each PCR with synthetic TCR analog templates was performed. The method was immunoSEQ multiplex PCR; TCRdb's version includes in-frame clones alone and lacks a portion of them. The data show some 71,000 clones, roughly 80% seen once. Time point noted: pretreatment peripheral blood. The sequences come from PBMCs, collected around atezolizumab (anti-PD-L1) treatment. The rearrangement joins TRBV28 to TRBJ1-4, with D perhaps TRBD1 (5 bases). The sequence came from a man aged 40-49 years with urothelial cancer. DNA for the CDR3: TGTGCCAGCAGTCCGGGGACTTCCGCCCCAAAACTGTTTTTT. It is translated as CASSPGTSAPKLFF.